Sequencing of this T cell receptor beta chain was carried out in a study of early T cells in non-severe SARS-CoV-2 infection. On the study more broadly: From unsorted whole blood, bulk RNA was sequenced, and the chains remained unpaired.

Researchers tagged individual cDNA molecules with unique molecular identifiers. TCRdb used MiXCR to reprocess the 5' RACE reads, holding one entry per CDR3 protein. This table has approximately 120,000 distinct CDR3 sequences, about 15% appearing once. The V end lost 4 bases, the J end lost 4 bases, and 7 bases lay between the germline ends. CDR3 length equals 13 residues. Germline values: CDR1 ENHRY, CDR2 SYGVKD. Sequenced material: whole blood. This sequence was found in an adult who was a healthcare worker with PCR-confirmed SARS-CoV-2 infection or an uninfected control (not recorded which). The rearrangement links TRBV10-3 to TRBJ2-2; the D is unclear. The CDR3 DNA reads TGTGCCATCAGTGCGGAGCCCACCGGGGAGCTGTTTTTT. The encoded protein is CAISAEPTGELFF.